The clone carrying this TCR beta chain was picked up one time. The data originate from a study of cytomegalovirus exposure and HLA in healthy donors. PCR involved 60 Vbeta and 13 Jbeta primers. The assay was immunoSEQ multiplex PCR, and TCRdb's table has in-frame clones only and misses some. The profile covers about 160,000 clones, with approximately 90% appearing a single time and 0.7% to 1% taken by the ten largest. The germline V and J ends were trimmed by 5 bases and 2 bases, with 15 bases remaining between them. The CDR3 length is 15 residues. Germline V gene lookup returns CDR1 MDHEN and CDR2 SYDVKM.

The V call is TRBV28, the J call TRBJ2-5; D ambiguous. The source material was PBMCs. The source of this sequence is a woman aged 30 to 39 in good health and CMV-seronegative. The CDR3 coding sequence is TGTGCCAGCAGTGAGTCGCGTCGAACTCAAGAGACCCAGTACTTC. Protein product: CASSESRRTQETQYF. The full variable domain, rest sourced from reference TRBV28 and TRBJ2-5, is DVKVTQSSRYLVKRTGEKVFLECVQDMDHENMFWYRQDPGLGLRLIYFSYDVKMKEKGDIPEGYSVSREKKERFSLILESASTNQTSMYLCASSESRRTQETQYFGPGTRLLVL.